A single sample gave rise to the 17 T cell receptor beta chains below, sequenced in a study of T cell responses to AZD1222 COVID-19 vaccine. This table comes from immunoSEQ multiplex PCR, and its TCRdb copy is limited to in-frame clones, with some not included. The sample shows approximately 180,000 clones, 90% of them seen only once. This specimen was peripheral blood, taken on day 0 of AZD1222 vaccination. The receptors here all came from an adult in good health.

The chain recombines TRBV6-4 with TRBJ1-3; no clear D. Between the trimmed V and J ends, which lost 3 bases and 1 base, there was a span of 4 bases. Germline CDR1 is MRHNA and CDR2 is SNTAGT. CDR3 size: 13 residues. The CDR3: CASSEQSGNTIYF. CDR3 DNA sequence: TGTGCCAGCAGTGAACAGTCTGGAAACACCATATATTTT.

The chain couples TRBV5-1 to TRBJ1-4; TRBD1 agrees at 7 bases. There are 15 residues in the CDR3. CDR1 is SGHRS, CDR2 YFSETQ, per germline. The V and J ends lost 4 bases and 1 base, in that order; junction bases with no gene match: 4. CDR3 sequence reads: CASSPTGVTNEKLFF. The CDR3 DNA follows: TGCGCCAGCAGCCCAACAGGGGTAACTAATGAAAAACTGTTTTTT.

The chain is built from TRBV6-1 and TRBJ2-4, with D uncertain. CDR1 MNHNS and CDR2 SASEGT come from the germline V gene. This CDR3 contains 17 residues. Deletions cut 3 bases from V and 0 bases from J, with 15 bases between. Here the CDR3 reads CASSDYVGSLAKNIQYF. DNA for the CDR3: TGTGCCAGCAGTGATTACGTGGGTTCCCTAGCCAAAAACATTCAGTACTTC.

The V gene is TRBV28, the J gene TRBJ2-7; TRBD2 is a possible D gene (6 bases). Trimming removed 6 bases at V and 7 bases at J, with 13 bases between. Germline lookup yields CDR1 MDHEN and CDR2 SYDVKM. The CDR3 is 12 residues long. The CDR3 region has the DNA TGTGCCAGCAGCCCGCTAGCGCGGGAGCAGTACTTC. It encodes CASSPLAREQYF.

The chain carries TRBV6-6 and TRBJ2-3; D unresolved. CDR3 size: 13 residues. The germline gives CDR1 MNHNY, CDR2 SVGAGI (reference sequence). V was cut by 4 bases and J by 6 bases, with 11 bases left in between. In DNA, the CDR3 is TGTGCCAGCAGTTCGCCTGTCGGGGATACGCAGTATTTT. Residues: CASSSPVGDTQYF.

The rearrangement joins TRBV2 to TRBJ1-5; D is uncertain. V dropped 8 bases and J dropped 4 bases, with 15 bases sitting between them. Germline loops: CDR1 SNHLY, CDR2 FYNNEI. This CDR3 region has 14 residues. The CDR3 bases are TGTGCCAGCGGCATCCGAAGCCTTAATCAGCCCCAGCATTTT. Translated, it gives CASGIRSLNQPQHF. Full variable domain (outside the CDR3, taken from reference TRBV2 and TRBJ1-5): EPEVTQTPSHQVTQMGQEVILRCVPISNHLYFYWYRQILGQKVEFLVSFYNNEISEKSEIFDDQFSVERPDGSNFTLKIRSTKLEDSAMYFCASGIRSLNQPQHFGDGTRLSIL.

V usage is TRBV27 and J usage is TRBJ2-3, with D possibly matching TRBD1 (5 bases). The CDR3 sequence is 15 residues long. Deletions cut 5 bases from V and 6 bases from J, with 18 bases between. The germline gives CDR1 MNHEY, CDR2 SMNVEV (reference sequence). Written as DNA, the CDR3 is TGTGCCAGCAGTCCGACGTCCCACCCAGGGGATACGCAGTATTTT. Translated, it gives CASSPTSHPGDTQYF.

The V gene is TRBV23-1, the J gene TRBJ1-1; D may be TRBD1 (6 bases). TRBV23-1 falls under the ORF class, with uncertain function. This CDR3 region has 17 residues. V was pared by 0 bases and J by 4 bases, with 18 bases between. The CDR3 region has the DNA TGCGCCAGCAGTCAATCCAGTTGCCAGGGGAGGAGCACTGAAGCTTTCTTT. Amino acids: CASSQSSCQGRSTEAFF.

This chain connects TRBV11-3 to TRBJ2-1, with D unclear. Trimming removed 2 bases from V and 3 bases from J, with 11 bases in between. Germline-derived CDR1 and CDR2 are SGHNT and YENEEA. CDR3 length: 15 residues. The CDR3 DNA follows: TGTGCCAGCAGCTTATACCCAGGAGACTACAATGAGCAGTTCTTC. This sequence encodes CASSLYPGDYNEQFF.

This clone is a singleton in its sample. The chain recombines TRBV10-1 with TRBJ2-3; the match to TRBD1 covers 8 bases. The germline V gene has CDR1 WNHNN and CDR2 SYGVQD (reference sequence). V was clipped by 6 bases and J by 1 base; unmatched bases: 3. CDR3 length: 14 amino acids. The CDR3 loop reads CASSPGQGTDTQYF. For the CDR3, the DNA is TGCGCCAGCAGCCCGGGACAGGGCACAGATACGCAGTATTTT.

The chain is built from TRBV19 and TRBJ2-7; 8 nucleotides align to TRBD2. Germline loops: CDR1 LNHDA, CDR2 SQIVND (reference sequence). V was pared by 7 bases and J by 3 bases, with 8 bases of the junction left unmatched. The CDR3 sequence is 14 residues long. The CDR3 protein is CASKAQRGSYEQYF. CDR3 coding DNA: TGTGCCAGTAAGGCCCAGCGGGGGAGCTACGAGCAGTACTTC. The full variable domain, its missing parts supplied by reference TRBV19 and TRBJ2-7, is DGGITQSPKYLFRKEGQNVTLSCEQNLNHDAMYWYRQDPGQGLRLIYYSQIVNDFQKGDIAEGYSVSREKKESFPLTVTSAQKNPTAFYLCASKAQRGSYEQYFGPGTRLTVT.

CDR3: CASSPRDRGLEQFF. As DNA, the CDR3 is TGTGCCAGCAGCCCTCGGGACAGGGGGCTCGAGCAGTTCTTC. The chain recombines TRBV14 with TRBJ2-1, with 12 bases matching TRBD1. Germline CDR1 is SGHDN and CDR2 is FVKESK. Losses at the gene ends were 4 bases for V and 10 bases for J; bases not matched to a gene: 5. The CDR3 has 14 residues.

The rearrangement links TRBV6-4 to TRBJ2-1; 13 bases are shared with TRBD2. This CDR3 has 15 residues. Germline loops: CDR1 MRHNA, CDR2 SNTAGT. Trimming removed 6 bases from V and 6 bases from J; junction bases left unmatched: 5. CDR3 DNA sequence: TGTGCCAGCAGCATACTAGCGGGGGGGCCCAATGAGCAGTTCTTC. Residues: CASSILAGGPNEQFF.

The rearrangement links TRBV24-1 to TRBJ1-1; no definite D call. V dropped 6 bases and J dropped 1 base, with 8 bases sitting between them. Germline V lookup: CDR1 KGHDR, CDR2 SFDVKD. This CDR3 spans 13 amino acids. DNA of the CDR3: TGTGCCACCAGTTCCCCAGAGAACACTGAAGCTTTCTTT. As protein: CATSSPENTEAFF.

The V gene is TRBV28, the J gene TRBJ1-2, with D perhaps TRBD1 (6 bases). CDR1 and CDR2 from the germline V gene are MDHEN and SYDVKM. The CDR3 consists of 18 residues. Trimming left V 6 bases short and J 6 bases short, with 29 bases between. Here the CDR3 DNA reads TGTGCCAGCAGGAGACGTACCGGGTCCGGGGGCCAGTCGGATGGCTACACCTTC. As protein: CASRRRTGSGGQSDGYTF.

This chain links TRBV6-5 with TRBJ2-1; no clear D. CDR1 MNHEY and CDR2 SVGAGI come from the germline V gene. V was shortened by 8 bases and J by 6 bases, with 14 bases between the two germline ends. The CDR3 spans 13 residues. The DNA of the CDR3 is TGTGCCAGCCCGTCCCGGTCAATCAATGAGCAGTTCTTC. This gives the protein CASPSRSINEQFF.

This clone was detected once. The chain has TRBV10-3 and TRBJ2-3; D might be TRBD2 (6 bases). Between the trimmed V and J ends, which lost 4 bases and 0 bases, there was a span of 8 bases. Looked up from germline, CDR1 is ENHRY and CDR2 is SYGVKD. This CDR3 is 14 amino acids long. CDR3 DNA sequence: TGTGCCATCAGTGGCGGGGCTAGCACAGATACGCAGTATTTT. Protein product: CAISGGASTDTQYF.